This T cell receptor (beta chain) was observed in a study of OX40 agonist ivuxolimab in advanced cancers. Study-wide context: The treatment was a fully human IgG2 OX40 agonist, ivuxolimab. General observations from the study: Doses of 0.1 to 3.0 mg/kg were accompanied by clonal expansion of CD4+ and CD8+ blood T cells by week 6. Low levels of normalized T-cell clonal expansion also appeared in some nonresponders.

Measured with immunoSEQ multiplex PCR; TCRdb has only the in-frame clones, and not every one. The repertoire includes around 76,000 clones, roughly 85% of them detected once, and approximately 0.65% sits in the top ten. CDR1 and CDR2 from the germline V gene are SGHAT and FQNNGV. The CDR3 has 17 amino acids. The germline V and J ends were trimmed by 5 bases and 1 base, with 18 bases remaining between them. On this clone: As yet, its antigen is unknown.

This TCR derives from an adult with an advanced solid tumor such as melanoma, head and neck, liver or kidney cancer. Material: CD4+ or CD8+ T cells sorted from blood, obtained in a trial of the OX40 agonist ivuxolimab. The rearrangement joins TRBV11-2 to TRBJ2-1; D may be TRBD1 (6 bases). The CDR3 loop is CASSPGRGFTSYNEQFF. The CDR3 region has the DNA TGTGCCAGCAGCCCCGGTAGGGGGTTCACGTCCTACAATGAGCAGTTCTTC.